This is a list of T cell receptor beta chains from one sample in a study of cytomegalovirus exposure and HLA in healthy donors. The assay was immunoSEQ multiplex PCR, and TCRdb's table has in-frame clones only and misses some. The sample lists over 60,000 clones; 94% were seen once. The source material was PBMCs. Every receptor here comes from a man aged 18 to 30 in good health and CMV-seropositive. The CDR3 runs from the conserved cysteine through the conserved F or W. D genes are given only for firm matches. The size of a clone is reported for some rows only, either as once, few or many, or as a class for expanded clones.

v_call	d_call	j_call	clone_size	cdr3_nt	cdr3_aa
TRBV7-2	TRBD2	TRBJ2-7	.	TGTGCCAGCAGCTGGACTAGCGGGGGATCCTACGAGCAGTACTTC	CASSWTSGGSYEQYF
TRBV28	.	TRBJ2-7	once	TGTGCCACCCAGTCGTGGGGGCTCCGGGATCGCGAATCTTCCTACGAGCAGTACTTC	CATQSWGLRDRESSYEQYF
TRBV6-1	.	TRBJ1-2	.	TGTGCCAGCACCCTACCTCAGGGGACGGCTGGTGGCTACACCTTC	CASTLPQGTAGGYTF
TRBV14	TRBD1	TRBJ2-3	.	TGTGCCAGCACTACAGGGGGCGCGGGAGATACGCAGTATTTT	CASTTGGAGDTQYF
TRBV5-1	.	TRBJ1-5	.	TGCGCCAGCAGCTTAAATACGGGTCAGCCCCAGCATTTT	CASSLNTGQPQHF
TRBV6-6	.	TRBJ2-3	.	TGTGCCAGCAGCGAAGGGACTCGACGGACAGATACGCAGTATTTT	CASSEGTRRTDTQYF
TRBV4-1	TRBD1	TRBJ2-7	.	TGCGCCAGCAGCCAAGGGGGACAGGGTCCTGCGGGCCACGAGCAGTACTTC	CASSQGGQGPAGHEQYF
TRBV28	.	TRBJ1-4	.	TGTGCCAGCAGTTCTCCAGGGCCTAATGAAAAACTGTTTTTT	CASSSPGPNEKLFF
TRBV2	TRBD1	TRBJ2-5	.	TGTGCCAGCGGCACTCCGGGACAGGGGGAAGAGACCCAGTACTTC	CASGTPGQGEETQYF
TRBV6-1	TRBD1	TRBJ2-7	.	TGTGCCAGCAGTGAAAGGGCAGGGGGCTTAAACTACGAGCAGTACTTC	CASSERAGGLNYEQYF
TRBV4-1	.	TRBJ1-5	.	TGCGCCAGCAGCCAGGGCGTTGTAGGCTCTCAGCCCCAGCATTTT	CASSQGVVGSQPQHF
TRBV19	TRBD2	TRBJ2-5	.	TGTGCCAGTAGTGTCGGGACTAGCGGACAAGAGACCCAGTACTTC	CASSVGTSGQETQYF
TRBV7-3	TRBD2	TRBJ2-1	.	TGTGCCAGCAGCTTAGAGCGGGAGGGTCTTGGCTCCTACAATGAGCAGTTCTTC	CASSLEREGLGSYNEQFF
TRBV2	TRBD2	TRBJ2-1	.	TGTGCCAGCAGCGCCGGGGGGGGAGCCTACAATGAGCAGTTCTTC	CASSAGGGAYNEQFF
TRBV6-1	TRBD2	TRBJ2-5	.	TGTGCCAGCAGGATAGCGGGGGGGGAGACCCAGTACTTC	CASRIAGGETQYF
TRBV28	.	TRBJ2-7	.	TGTGCCAGCAGTTTCAACTCCTACGAGCAGTACTTC	CASSFNSYEQYF
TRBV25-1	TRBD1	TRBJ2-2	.	TGTGCCAGCAGTGGGACAGGGGACACCGGGGAGCTGTTTTTT	CASSGTGDTGELFF
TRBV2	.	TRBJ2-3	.	TGTGCCAGCAGTGCCTTAGAAGCAGATACGCAGTATTTT	CASSALEADTQYF
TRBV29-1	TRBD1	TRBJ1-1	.	TGCAGCGTTGAAAGTACAGGGGGGAACAGTGAAGCTTTCTTT	CSVESTGGNSEAFF
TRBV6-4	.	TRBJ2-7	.	TGTGCCAGCAGTGACTTTTTCGGGGGGACACAAAGCTACGAGCAGTACTTC	CASSDFFGGTQSYEQYF
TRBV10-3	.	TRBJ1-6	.	TGTGCCATCAGTTCCCAGGGTACAAATTCACCCCTCCACTTT	CAISSQGTNSPLHF
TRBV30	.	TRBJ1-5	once	TGTGCCTGGAGTGTATACGGGGGCAATCAGCCCCAGCATTTT	CAWSVYGGNQPQHF
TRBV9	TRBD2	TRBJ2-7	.	TGTGCCAGCAGCCTCGGACTAGCGGGCCCCTACGAGCAGTACTTC	CASSLGLAGPYEQYF
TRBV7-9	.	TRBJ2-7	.	TGTGCCAGCAGCTTTGGAACAGGGTTATACGAGCAGTACTTC	CASSFGTGLYEQYF
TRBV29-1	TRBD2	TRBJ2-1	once	TGCAGCGTTGAAGAGGGACTAGTGGCCTACAATGAGCAGTTCTTC	CSVEEGLVAYNEQFF
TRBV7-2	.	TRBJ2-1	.	TGTGCCAGCAGCTTAGTACCGGGAAGAGAGCAGTTCTTC	CASSLVPGREQFF
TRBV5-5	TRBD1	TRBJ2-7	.	TGTGCCAGCAGCTTGGGACAGGGGACTTCCTACGAGCAGTACTTC	CASSLGQGTSYEQYF
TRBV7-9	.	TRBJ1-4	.	TGTGCCAGCAGCCAAGCGGACTTTAATGAAAAACTGTTTTTT	CASSQADFNEKLFF
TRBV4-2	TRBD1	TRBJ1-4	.	TGTGCCAGCAGCCAACTCACACAGGGGTATGAAAAACTGTTTTTT	CASSQLTQGYEKLFF
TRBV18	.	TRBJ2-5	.	TGTGCCAGCTCACCAGTAGGAGGAGAGACCCAGTACTTC	CASSPVGGETQYF
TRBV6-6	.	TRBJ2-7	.	TGTGCCAGCAGTTACGGGGCGGCCTTCGGTTACGAGCAGTACTTC	CASSYGAAFGYEQYF
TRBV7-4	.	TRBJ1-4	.	TGTGCCAGCAGCTTCGGCCAGGGTGGTGAAAAACTGTTTTTT	CASSFGQGGEKLFF
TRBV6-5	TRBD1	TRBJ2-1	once	TGTGCCAGCAAAATGGGACAGCCCTACAATGAGCAGTTCTTC	CASKMGQPYNEQFF
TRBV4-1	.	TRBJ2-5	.	TGCGCCAGCAGCCCTAGCAGTTGGGAGACCCAGTACTTC	CASSPSSWETQYF
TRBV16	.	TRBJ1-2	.	TGTGCCAGCAGCCAATCGGCAGCGGTCACGCAGACCAACTATGGCTACACCTTC	CASSQSAAVTQTNYGYTF
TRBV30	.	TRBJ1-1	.	TGTGCCTGTTTGGGCTCCAGGGACACTGAAGCTTTCTTT	CACLGSRDTEAFF
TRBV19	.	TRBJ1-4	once	TGTGCCAGTAGTATTCGCGGTGAAAAACTGTTTTTT	CASSIRGEKLFF
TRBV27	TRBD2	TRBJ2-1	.	TGTGCCAGCAGTTTTAGGGGGACTAGCGGATACAATGAGCAGTTCTTC	CASSFRGTSGYNEQFF
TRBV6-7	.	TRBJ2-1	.	TGTGCCAGCAGTTACCCCGAACAATACAATGAGCAGTTCTTC	CASSYPEQYNEQFF
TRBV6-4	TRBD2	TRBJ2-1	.	TGTGCCAGCAGTGCCATAGCGGGGTACAATGAGCAGTTCTTC	CASSAIAGYNEQFF
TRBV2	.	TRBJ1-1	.	TGTGCCAGCAGTTTGGAGGAAAGTGAAGCTTTCTTT	CASSLEESEAFF
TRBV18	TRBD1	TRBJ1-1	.	TGTGCCAGCTCACCGACAGACAGGGCGGAGATGAACACTGAAGCTTTCTTT	CASSPTDRAEMNTEAFF
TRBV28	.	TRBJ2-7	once	TGTGCCAGCAGTTTTCTCTTCTACGAGCAGTACTTC	CASSFLFYEQYF
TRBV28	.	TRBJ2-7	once	TGTGCCAGCAGTGAACAACAGGTCCAAGAGACGTACTTC	CASSEQQVQETYF
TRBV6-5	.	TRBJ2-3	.	TGTGCCAGCAGTTTTGACAGAGACACAGATACGCAGTATTTT	CASSFDRDTDTQYF
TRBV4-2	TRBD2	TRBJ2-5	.	TGTGCCAGCAGCCAAGATAATATCAGGGCTAGCGGGAGTCAGACCCAGTACTTC	CASSQDNIRASGSQTQYF
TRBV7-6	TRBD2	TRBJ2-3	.	TGTGCCAGCAGCTTAGTTGCTAGCGGGGCTAGCACAGATACGCAGTATTTT	CASSLVASGASTDTQYF
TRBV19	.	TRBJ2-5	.	TGTGCCAGTAGTATCAGCGGTCTACGGGAGACCCAGTACTTC	CASSISGLRETQYF
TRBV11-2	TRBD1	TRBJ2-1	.	TGTGCCAGCAGAAAACCGGGACAGGGCAGCGGAGGCGATGAGCAGTTCTTC	CASRKPGQGSGGDEQFF
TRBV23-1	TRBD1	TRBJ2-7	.	TGCGCCAGCAGATCAAGGGACAGCTACTACGAGCAGTACTTC	CASRSRDSYYEQYF
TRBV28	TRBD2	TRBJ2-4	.	TGTGCCAGCAAGCCTAGCGGGAGTAGGAAGCTAGCCAAAAACATTCAGTACTTC	CASKPSGSRKLAKNIQYF
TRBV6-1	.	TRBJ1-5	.	TGTGCCAGCAGTGAAGCCACGAAGTGGGAACAGGATCAGCCCCAGCATTTT	CASSEATKWEQDQPQHF
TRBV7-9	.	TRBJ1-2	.	TGTGCCAGCAGCTTAGACAGCTGGGTGGGCTACACCTTC	CASSLDSWVGYTF
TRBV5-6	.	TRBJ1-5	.	TGTGCCAGCAGCACCCGGGGTAGGGCCAATCAGCCCCAGCATTTT	CASSTRGRANQPQHF
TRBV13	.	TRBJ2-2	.	TGTGCCAGCAGTGCCAGGGGAACCGGGGAGCTGTTTTTT	CASSARGTGELFF
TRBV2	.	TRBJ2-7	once	TGTGCCAGCAGTGTGTTGAGCTCCTACGAGCAGTACTTC	CASSVLSSYEQYF
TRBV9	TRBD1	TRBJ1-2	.	TGTGCCAGCAGCGCCGACCGGGACAGGGTTTTACCCTTC	CASSADRDRVLPF